The 29 T cell receptor beta chains below all came from one sample that was sequenced in a study of blood T cells in healthy people across ages. Then a second PCR, running roughly 7 to 11 cycles, was carried out with a sample-barcoded 5' primer and a J-beta primer mix. TCRdb passed the 5' RACE reads through MiXCR, listing each CDR3 protein once. This sample has around 800,000 distinct CDR3 sequences, with roughly 60% found just once. The sequencing sample was made of blood. These receptors were obtained from a man aged 25-40 years in good health.

Only one count was recorded for this clonotype. The rearrangement joins TRBV20-1 to TRBJ2-5; tentative D call: TRBD2 (5 bases). Germline V lookup: CDR1 DFQATT, CDR2 SNEGSKA (reference sequence). This CDR3 has 15 residues. Trimming left V 6 bases short and J 0 bases short, with 17 bases between. Here the CDR3 DNA reads TGCAGTGCGTTGGACTCTTCCTGGTACCAAGAGACCCAGTACTTC. This encodes CSALDSSWYQETQYF.

The rearrangement joins TRBV6-2 or TRBV6-3 to TRBJ1-5; the D gene is possibly TRBD1 (6 bases). Trimming stripped 1 base from V and 3 bases from J, with 10 bases between. Germline V lookup: CDR1 MNHEY, CDR2 SVGEGT. This CDR3 is built from 15 residues. The CDR3 is CASSYWGTNNQPQHF. CDR3 coding DNA: TGTGCCAGCAGTTACTGGGGGACAAACAATCAGCCCCAGCATTTT.

The rearrangement joins TRBV4-2 to TRBJ2-1, with D uncertain. Germline assignment: CDR1 LGHNA and CDR2 YNFKEQ. CDR3 length: 15 residues. The V and J ends lost 4 bases and 5 bases respectively, with 15 bases between them. CDR3 sequence: CASSRDGAQHNEQFF. The CDR3 DNA reads as TGTGCCAGCAGCCGAGATGGCGCACAACACAATGAGCAGTTCTTC.

The J gene is TRBJ1-4, the V gene TRBV28, with TRBD1 matching 9 bases. CDR3 length: 18 residues. Germline-derived CDR1 and CDR2 are MDHEN and SYDVKM. The trim removed 2 bases at V and 0 bases at J, leaving 7 bases unmatched. The CDR3 sequence: CASSLTRGQGATNEKLFF. CDR3 nucleotide sequence: TGTGCCAGCAGTTTAACGCGGGGACAGGGAGCAACTAATGAAAAACTGTTTTTT.

V and J are TRBV6-5 and TRBJ2-1; D may be TRBD2 (7 bases). CDR1 and CDR2 from the germline V gene are MNHEY and SVGAGI. CDR3 length equals 15 residues. Trimming pared 11 bases from V and 5 bases from J, leaving 22 bases between. The CDR3 DNA follows: TGTGCCGCAAGGGGGACGGGGGGTAACCACAATGAGCAGTTCTTC. Its protein is CAARGTGGNHNEQFF.

The rearrangement joins TRBV7-9 to TRBJ2-7, with 7 nucleotides matching TRBD1. V shed 4 bases, J shed 4 bases, and the junction held 7 bases outside the gene matches. Germline V gene data show CDR1 as SEHNR and CDR2 as FQNEAQ (reference sequence). The CDR3 length is 14 residues. The CDR3 DNA is TGTGCCAGCAGCTCGCCGGGACAGCTTTACGAGCAGTACTTC. It translates to CASSSPGQLYEQYF. The complete variable domain, with remaining parts taken from reference TRBV7-9 and TRBJ2-7, reads DTGVSQNPRHKITKRGQNVTFRCDPISEHNRLYWYRQTLGQGPEFLTYFQNEAQLEKSRLLSDRFSAERPKGSFSTLEIQRTEQGDSAMYLCASSSPGQLYEQYFGPGTRLTVT.

Only a few counts were recorded for this clonotype. For the CDR3, the DNA is TGCAGCGTTGGGAACGAGAACACTGAAGCTTTCTTT. Translated: CSVGNENTEAFF. This rearrangement joins TRBV29-1 to TRBJ1-1; no definite D call. V gave up 4 bases and J gave up 1 base, with 7 bases separating them. The germline gives CDR1 SQVTM, CDR2 ANQGSEA. The CDR3 covers 12 residues.

The rearrangement uses TRBV10-3 and TRBJ2-7; 9 nucleotides match TRBD1. J was trimmed by 1 base and V by 4 bases; bases with no gene match: 2. There are 14 residues in the CDR3. The germline CDR1 and CDR2 sequences are ENHRY and SYGVKD. The CDR3 region is CAISAGTGSYEQYF. Here the CDR3 DNA reads TGTGCCATCAGTGCCGGGACAGGGTCCTACGAGCAGTACTTC.

The rearrangement uses TRBV20-1 and TRBJ1-4; tentative D call: TRBD1 (5 bases). The CDR3 is 12 residues long. Germline lookup yields CDR1 DFQATT and CDR2 SNEGSKA (reference sequence). Trimming shortened V by 3 bases and J by 7 bases, and 9 bases separated the two germline ends. CDR3 region: CSASSQGEKLFF. The CDR3 bases are TGCAGTGCTAGCTCCCAGGGTGAAAAACTGTTTTTT.

This clonotype was detected only a few times. The chain has TRBV3-1 and TRBJ1-5, with D perhaps matching TRBD1 (5 bases). Deletions cut 0 bases from V and 3 bases from J, with 9 bases between. The germline V gene encodes CDR1 LGHDT and CDR2 YNNKEL (reference sequence). The CDR3 has 15 amino acids. The CDR3, as DNA: TGTGCCAGCAGCCAAGATTTGACAGTCAATCAGCCCCAGCATTTT. It yields the protein CASSQDLTVNQPQHF.

The chain combines TRBV4-3 with TRBJ1-2; possibly TRBD1 for D (6 bases). Germline CDR1 LGHNA, CDR2 YSLEER. The CDR3 consists of 16 residues. The germline V and J ends were trimmed by 0 bases and 3 bases, with 14 bases remaining between them. CDR3 sequence reads: CASSQDGGAQHYGYTF. The CDR3 DNA is TGCGCCAGCAGCCAAGATGGGGGGGCGCAGCACTATGGCTACACCTTC.

The sample holds a few counts of this clonotype. V gene TRBV20-1 combines with J gene TRBJ2-5, with D perhaps matching TRBD1 or TRBD2 (5 bases each). The germline V gene has CDR1 DFQATT and CDR2 SNEGSKA (reference sequence). Trimming stripped 3 bases from V and 4 bases from J, with 18 bases between. The CDR3 runs 15 residues. This CDR3 reads CSASPGRGYGETQYF. The CDR3 DNA is TGCAGTGCTAGTCCGGGACGGGGTTACGGAGAGACCCAGTACTTC.

This clonotype was counted only a few times. The J gene is TRBJ2-1, the V gene TRBV4-3; D not resolved. Germline loops: CDR1 LGHNA, CDR2 YSLEER. This CDR3 contains 15 residues. The V end was cut by 1 base, the J end by 2 bases, with 9 bases between. Written as DNA, the CDR3 is TGCGCCAGCAGCCAAGGTGCTGGACCCTACAATGAGCAGTTCTTC. This sequence encodes CASSQGAGPYNEQFF.

The gene calls are TRBV27 and TRBJ1-6, with D possibly matching TRBD1 (6 bases). CDR3 size: 16 residues. Per germline, CDR1 MNHEY and CDR2 SMNVEV (reference sequence). V was clipped by 1 base and J by 7 bases, with 14 bases between them. In DNA form, the CDR3 reads TGTGCCAGCAGTTTATGGACCGGGACACTGAATTCACCCCTCCACTTT. Translated, it gives CASSLWTGTLNSPLHF.

The sample holds one count of this clonotype. This rearrangement joins TRBV28 to TRBJ2-7, with 7 bases fitting TRBD1. V lost 8 bases to trimming and J lost 3 bases; unmatched junction nucleotides: 13. CDR3 length equals 15 residues. Germline CDR1 and CDR2: MDHEN and SYDVKM. CDR3 loop: CASSLTGTAFYEQYF. The CDR3 DNA follows: TGTGCCAGCTCCCTAACCGGGACAGCTTTCTACGAGCAGTACTTC.

V is TRBV7-3 and J is TRBJ2-5, with TRBD1 as a possible D gene (6 bases). From germline, CDR1 is SGHTA and CDR2 FQGTGA. V dropped 4 bases and J dropped 0 bases, with 12 bases sitting between them. This CDR3 spans 15 amino acids. CDR3 amino acids: CASSSLRGNQETQYF. The DNA of the CDR3 is TGTGCCAGCAGCTCTCTCAGGGGTAACCAAGAGACCCAGTACTTC.

This sequence joins TRBV4-3 and TRBJ2-2, with D possibly TRBD1 on 6 matching bases. The CDR3 loop spans 16 amino acids. Trimming cost V 4 bases and J 1 base, with 13 bases left between them. Germline V gene sequence: CDR1 LGHNA, CDR2 YSLEER. This CDR3 reads CASSPLGQMNTGELFF. Here the CDR3 DNA reads TGCGCCAGCAGCCCCCTGGGACAAATGAACACCGGGGAGCTGTTTTTT.

J is TRBJ2-1 and V is TRBV10-3, with 8 bases fitting TRBD2. Germline V lookup: CDR1 ENHRY, CDR2 SYGVKD. The CDR3 loop spans 14 amino acids. V shed 9 bases, J shed 3 bases, and the junction held 7 bases outside the gene matches. The CDR3 coding sequence is TGTGCCATAAAGAGCGGGGGTAGCTACAATGAGCAGTTCTTC. It encodes CAIKSGGSYNEQFF.

V gene TRBV7-9 combines with J gene TRBJ1-2; 8 bases map to TRBD1. Losses at the gene ends were 0 bases for V and 5 bases for J; bases not matched to a gene: 11. CDR1 SEHNR and CDR2 FQNEAQ come from the germline V gene (reference sequence). CDR3 size: 17 residues. CDR3 residues: CASSLAGRTGGWYGYTF. Here the CDR3 DNA reads TGTGCCAGCAGCTTAGCAGGCCGTACAGGGGGTTGGTATGGCTACACCTTC. Together with reference TRBV7-9 and TRBJ1-2, the CDR3 gives the full variable domain: DTGVSQNPRHKITKRGQNVTFRCDPISEHNRLYWYRQTLGQGPEFLTYFQNEAQLEKSRLLSDRFSAERPKGSFSTLEIQRTEQGDSAMYLCASSLAGRTGGWYGYTFGSGTRLTVV.

The chain links TRBV2 to TRBJ2-5; 8 bases fit TRBD2. J gave up 4 bases and V 7 bases, and 2 bases lay outside the gene matches. CDR1 SNHLY and CDR2 FYNNEI come from the germline V gene. CDR3 length equals 12 residues. The CDR3 spells CASTGGRETQYF. The DNA for the CDR3 is TGTGCCAGCACGGGGGGGCGAGAGACCCAGTACTTC.

The chain joins TRBV3-1 to TRBJ2-4; 10 nucleotides agree with TRBD1. Gene TRBJ2-7 matches the end of the DNA better, so the J call may be wrong. Germline CDR1 reads LGHDT; CDR2 reads YNNKEL (reference sequence). This CDR3 is built from 14 residues. CDR3: CASSRRTGGIEQYF. CDR3 coding DNA: TGTGCCAGCAGCAGGCGGACAGGGGGAATCGAGCAGTACTTC.

This clonotype was observed at least ten times. V usage is TRBV7-2 and J usage is TRBJ2-1; 11 nucleotides agree with TRBD2. The CDR3 covers 15 residues. V lost 6 bases, J lost 4 bases, and 5 bases stayed unmatched. Per the germline V gene, CDR1 is SGHTA and CDR2 is FQGNSA. The CDR3 region is CASSSGLAGYNEQFF. The CDR3 DNA is TGTGCCAGCAGTTCCGGACTAGCGGGTTACAATGAGCAGTTCTTC.

The genes are TRBV20-1 and TRBJ2-1, with 9 positions matching TRBD1. Germline lookup yields CDR1 DFQATT and CDR2 SNEGSKA (reference sequence). The V segment lost 5 bases and the J segment 8 bases; nucleotides outside the gene matches: 10. The CDR3 is 14 residues long. This CDR3 is CSAQKTGGVDEQFF. The CDR3 nucleotides are TGCAGTGCTCAGAAGACAGGGGGGGTAGATGAGCAGTTCTTC.

The gene calls are TRBV7-9 and TRBJ2-7, with D possibly matching TRBD1 (6 bases). The V and J ends lost 5 bases and 4 bases respectively, with 15 bases between them. Germline lookup yields CDR1 SEHNR and CDR2 FQNEAQ (reference sequence). The CDR3 loop spans 14 amino acids. The CDR3 DNA follows: TGTGCCAGCAGCCGGCGTTCAGGGGTATACGAGCAGTACTTC. It codes for CASSRRSGVYEQYF.

Only a few counts were recorded for this clonotype. This rearrangement joins TRBV27 to TRBJ2-5, with 9 bases aligning to TRBD2. The CDR3 sequence is 13 residues long. Trimming removed 7 bases from V and 4 bases from J; junction bases left unmatched: 4. Germline values: CDR1 MNHEY, CDR2 SMNVEV (reference sequence). In DNA, the CDR3 is TGTGCCAGCACCTGGCGGGGGGGAGAGACCCAGTACTTC. This codes for CASTWRGGETQYF.

The chain employs TRBV5-1 and TRBJ2-5; perhaps TRBD1 as D (6 bases). There are 12 residues in the CDR3. V lost 8 bases, J lost 5 bases, and 13 bases lay in between. Germline values: CDR1 SGHRS, CDR2 YFSETQ. As DNA, the CDR3 is TGCGCCAGTCGGGACAACCGGGAGACCCAGTACTTC. Translation: CASRDNRETQYF.

This clonotype has only one observation. This rearrangement joins TRBV20-1 to TRBJ2-6, with D maybe TRBD1 (6 bases). Per the germline V gene, CDR1 is DFQATT and CDR2 is SNEGSKA (reference sequence). V lost 5 bases and J 0 bases, leaving 17 bases between the germline ends. This CDR3 is 17 amino acids long. CDR3 protein: CSAWNRVTHSGANVLTF. In nucleotides, the CDR3 is TGCAGTGCTTGGAACAGGGTTACCCACTCTGGGGCCAACGTCCTGACTTTC.

There are a few counts of this clonotype. One end of the junction fails to match germline, which may point to a read error. The V and J genes are TRBV5-4 and TRBJ2-7; D possibly corresponds to TRBD1 (6 bases). This CDR3 is 15 amino acids long. CDR1 and CDR2 from the germline V gene are SGHNT and YYREEE (reference sequence). CDR3 nucleotide sequence: TGTGCCAGCAGCCTGGACAGCTCGAGCTCCCACGAGCAGTACTTC. This codes for CASSLDSSSSHEQYF.

The V gene is TRBV4-3, the J gene TRBJ2-5; 9 positions agree with TRBD1. The end of the DNA is better explained by TRBJ2-7, so the J call may be wrong. The CDR3 contains 15 residues. The germline gives CDR1 LGHNA, CDR2 YSLEER. The CDR3 nucleotides read TGCGCCAGCAGCCAAGAAGAACAGGGGGCTTGCGAGCAGTACTTC. This sequence encodes CASSQEEQGACEQYF.